The clone carrying this TCR beta chain was found a few times. The antigen remains unidentified. CDR3 regions were amplified by Arm-PCR using iRepertoire HTBI primers to build TCR beta libraries. TCRdb fed the multiplex PCR reads into MiXCR, producing one record per CDR3 protein. The table includes 350,000 to 500,000 distinct CDR3 sequences, 15% to 20% detected once. The data are from a study of regulatory T cells in long-lasting Graves disease. Looked up from germline, CDR1 is SGHRS and CDR2 is YFSETQ. The CDR3 length is 14 residues. Deletions cut 0 bases from V and 4 bases from J, with 11 bases between. Whole-study results and caveats: Persistent disease was associated with favored TRBV28 usage and with favored use of TRBJ1-2 and TRBJ2-5. Persistent-disease Graves' patients showed less TCR diversity than new cases.

As to time point: newly diagnosed GD, antithyroid drugs for less than 3 months. Scientists built the TCR library using RNA that was extracted from PBMCs. Peripheral blood, 7 to 9.5 milliliters per patient, was collected in EDTA tubes. These data were also reused for a study on T cells in Graves' hyperthyroidism and ophthalmopathy. That source reports: Initially, a first-round RT-PCR of the TCR CDR3 employed the HTBI primer set.

V usage is TRBV5-1 and J usage is TRBJ2-7; D not resolved. Sequencing was performed on peripheral blood mononuclear cells (PBMCs), taken at new diagnosis, from a patient treated with antithyroid drugs. The clonotype comes from a woman under 30 with Graves disease. The chain's CDR3 is CASSLVSSGYEQYF. Here the CDR3 DNA reads TGCGCCAGCAGCTTGGTTAGCAGTGGTTACGAGCAGTACTTC.